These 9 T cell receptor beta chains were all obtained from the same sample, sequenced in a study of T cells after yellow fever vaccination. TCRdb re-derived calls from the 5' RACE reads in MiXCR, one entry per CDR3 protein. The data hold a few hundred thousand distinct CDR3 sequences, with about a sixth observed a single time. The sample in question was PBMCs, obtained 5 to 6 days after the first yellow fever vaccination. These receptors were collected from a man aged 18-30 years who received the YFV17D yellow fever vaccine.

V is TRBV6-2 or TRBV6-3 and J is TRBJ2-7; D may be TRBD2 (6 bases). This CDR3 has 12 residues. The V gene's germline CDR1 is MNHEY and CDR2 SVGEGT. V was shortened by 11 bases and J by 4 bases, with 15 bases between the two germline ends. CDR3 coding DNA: TGTGCCGGCGGGGAGACTCGGTACGAGCAGTACTTC. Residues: CAGGETRYEQYF.

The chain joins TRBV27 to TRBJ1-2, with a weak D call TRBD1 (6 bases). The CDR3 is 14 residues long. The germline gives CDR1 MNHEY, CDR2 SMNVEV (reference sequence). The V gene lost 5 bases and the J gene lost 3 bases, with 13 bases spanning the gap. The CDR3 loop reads CASSHRALDYGYTF. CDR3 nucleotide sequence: TGTGCCAGCAGTCACAGGGCTCTAGACTATGGCTACACCTTC.

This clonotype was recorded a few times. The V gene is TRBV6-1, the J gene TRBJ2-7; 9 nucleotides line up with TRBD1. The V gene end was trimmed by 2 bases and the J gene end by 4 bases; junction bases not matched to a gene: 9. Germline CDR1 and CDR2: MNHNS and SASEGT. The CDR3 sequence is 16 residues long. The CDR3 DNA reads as TGTGCCAGCAGTGAAATGAGTGGGACAGGGTCATACGAGCAGTACGTC. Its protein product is CASSEMSGTGSYEQYV.

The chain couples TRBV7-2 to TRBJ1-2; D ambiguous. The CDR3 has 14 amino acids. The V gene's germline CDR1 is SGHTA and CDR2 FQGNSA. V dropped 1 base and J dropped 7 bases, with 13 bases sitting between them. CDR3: CASSLGLPISGYTF. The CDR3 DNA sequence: TGTGCCAGCAGCTTAGGGTTGCCAATCAGTGGCTACACCTTC.

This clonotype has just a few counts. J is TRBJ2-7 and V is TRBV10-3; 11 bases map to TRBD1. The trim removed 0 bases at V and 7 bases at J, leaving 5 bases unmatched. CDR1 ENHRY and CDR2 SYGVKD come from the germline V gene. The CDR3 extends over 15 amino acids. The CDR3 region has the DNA TGTGCCATCAGTGAGTCCGGACAGGGGGCTAGAGAGCAGTACGTC. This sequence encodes CAISESGQGAREQYV.

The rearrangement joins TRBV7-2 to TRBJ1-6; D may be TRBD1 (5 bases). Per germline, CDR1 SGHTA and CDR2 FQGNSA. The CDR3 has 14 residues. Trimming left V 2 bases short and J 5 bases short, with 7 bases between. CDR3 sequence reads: CASSLRQNNSPLHF. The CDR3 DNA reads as TGTGCCAGCAGCTTACGACAGAATAATTCACCCCTCCACTTT. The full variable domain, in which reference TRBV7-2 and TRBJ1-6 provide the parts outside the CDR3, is GAGVSQSPSNKVTEKGKDVELRCDPISGHTALYWYRQSLGQGLEFLIYFQGNSAPDKSGLPSDRFSAERTGGSVSTLTIQRTQQEDSAVYLCASSLRQNNSPLHFGNGTRLTVT.

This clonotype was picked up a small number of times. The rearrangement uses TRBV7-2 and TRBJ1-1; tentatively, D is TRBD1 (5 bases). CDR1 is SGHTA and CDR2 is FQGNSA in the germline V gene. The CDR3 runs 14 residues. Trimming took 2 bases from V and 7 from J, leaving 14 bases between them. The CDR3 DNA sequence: TGTGCCAGCAGCTTAAGCCGGGGGTTAAATGAAGCTTTCTTT. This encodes CASSLSRGLNEAFF.

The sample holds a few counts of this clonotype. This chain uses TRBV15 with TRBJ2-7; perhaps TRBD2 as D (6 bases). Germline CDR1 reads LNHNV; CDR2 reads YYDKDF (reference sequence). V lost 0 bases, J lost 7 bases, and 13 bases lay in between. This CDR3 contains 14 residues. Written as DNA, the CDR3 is TGTGCCACCAGCAGAGATCGGGGGTCTAGGGAGCAGTACTTC. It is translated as CATSRDRGSREQYF.

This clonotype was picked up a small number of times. The CDR3 bases are TGTGCCAGCGGGGACTTCTCCACAGATACGCAGTATTTT. Translated: CASGDFSTDTQYF. The J gene is TRBJ2-3, the V gene TRBV28, with a tentative D call TRBD2 (6 bases). The ends were cut back, 8 bases at V and 2 bases at J, with 11 bases in the middle. Germline V lookup: CDR1 MDHEN, CDR2 SYDVKM. The CDR3 totals 13 residues.